A selection of T cell receptor beta chains follows, all from one sample in a study of CD8 T cells in ankylosing spondylitis. TCRdb re-derived calls from the 5' RACE reads in MiXCR, one entry per CDR3 protein. The repertoire holds 300,000 to 400,000 distinct CDR3 sequences, with around 10% as singletons. What was sequenced was blood, either unsorted or a sorted T cell fraction (not recorded which). These receptors came from a female donor with ankylosing spondylitis or in good health (not recorded which). CDR3s include the opening cysteine and the closing phenylalanine or tryptophan. The order of the fields is CDR3 length, J gene, V gene, clone size, D gene, CDR3 DNA, CDR3 protein. D genes are given only for firm matches. Size is stated for part of the rows, as once, few or many counts, or as a class when the clone is expanded.

>17|TRBJ2-3|TRBV29-1|many|TRBD1
TGCAGCCTATTAGGAGACCGGGACAGGGCTTGCACAGATACGCAGTATTTT
CSLLGDRDRACTDTQYF
>13|TRBJ1-1|TRBV5-1|many|.
TGCGCCAGCAGCTTGGGGGCAGACACTGAAGCTTTCTTT
CASSLGADTEAFF
>13|TRBJ1-1|TRBV14|.|.
TGTGCCAGCAGCTTGTACAAGAACACTGAAGCTTTCTTT
CASSLYKNTEAFF
>14|TRBJ1-1|TRBV5-1|.|.
TGCACCAGCAGCCCCGGGGGGGTGAACACTGAAGCTTTCTTT
CTSSPGGVNTEAFF
>15|TRBJ2-2|TRBV28|many|.
TGTGCCAGCAGCCAAGGGGTTTCGAACACCGGGGAGCTGTTTTTT
CASSQGVSNTGELFF
>13|TRBJ2-3|TRBV7-7|few|.
TGTGCTAGCAGCCCGGACTTCGCGGATACGCAGTATTTT
CASSPDFADTQYF
>13|TRBJ2-7|TRBV19|.|.
TGTTCCACCGGGGCAGGCAACGAGTACGAGCAGTACTTC
CSTGAGNEYEQYF
>14|TRBJ1-2|TRBV7-2|.|.
TGTGCCAGCAGCTTAGACAGGGTTAACTATGGCTACACCTTC
CASSLDRVNYGYTF
>14|TRBJ1-2|TRBV7-2|few|.
TGTGCCAGCAGCCGGATTGGGGGTTTAGATGGCTACACCTTC
CASSRIGGLDGYTF
>16|TRBJ2-1|TRBV20-1|many|TRBD2
TGCAGTGCTCACGATCGCCACGGGACTAGGGACAATGAGCAGTTCTTC
CSAHDRHGTRDNEQFF
>15|TRBJ2-1|TRBV12-3/TRBV12-4|few|TRBD1
TGTGCCAGCAGCCCCCGACAGGGGCTTTACAATGAGCAGTTCTTC
CASSPRQGLYNEQFF
>17|TRBJ2-5|TRBV4-1|.|TRBD2
TGCGCCAGCAGCCAAGGGGGACTAGCGGTGATCCAAGAGACCCAGTACTTC
CASSQGGLAVIQETQYF
>14|TRBJ2-1|TRBV20-1|.|.
TGCAGTGCCCTGGCGGGCCGCTCCTACAATGAGCAGTTCTTC
CSALAGRSYNEQFF
>13|TRBJ2-1|TRBV27|.|.
TGTGCCAGCAGTCCGTTGTCTCCCAATGAGCAGTTCTTC
CASSPLSPNEQFF
>13|TRBJ1-5|TRBV11-2|few|.
TGTGCCAGCAGCTTGTCGTGGGGGCAGCCCCAGCATTTT
CASSLSWGQPQHF
>17|TRBJ2-5|TRBV4-2|once|TRBD2
TGTGCCAGCAGCCAAGACCACGGGACTAGCGGGGAAGAGACCCAGTACTTC
CASSQDHGTSGEETQYF
>14|TRBJ1-5|TRBV11-2|.|TRBD1
TGTGCCAGCAGCGCCCGGGACAGTAATCAGCCCCAGCATTTT
CASSARDSNQPQHF
>16|TRBJ1-5|TRBV28|many|TRBD1
TGTGCCAGCACCTCGGGAGGGACAGGGGGCAATCAGCCCCAGCATTTT
CASTSGGTGGNQPQHF
>13|TRBJ2-3|TRBV29-1|few|.
TGCAGCGTTGACGAGGGACGCACAGATACGCAGTATTTT
CSVDEGRTDTQYF
>12|TRBJ1-2|TRBV20-1|few|.
TGCAGTGCTAGATCGGGGGTTGAGGGCTACACCTTC
CSARSGVEGYTF
>14|TRBJ2-7|TRBV28|few|.
TGTGCCAGCAGTCCCCGGAGGGCCCCCTACGAGCAGTACTTC
CASSPRRAPYEQYF
>12|TRBJ2-1|TRBV18|few|.
TGTGCCAGCTCACCACTAGCGCTAGAGCAGTTCTTC
CASSPLALEQFF
>12|TRBJ2-1|TRBV20-1|many|.
TGCAGTGCTGGGCTCTTTAACAATGAGCAGTTCTTC
CSAGLFNNEQFF
>15|TRBJ1-4|TRBV11-1|.|TRBD1
TGTGCCAGCAGCCGCTCCCGGACAGGGGGCGAGAAACTGTTTTTT
CASSRSRTGGEKLFF
>15|TRBJ1-5|TRBV12-3/TRBV12-4|many|.
TGTGCCAGCAGTGCCCAGGGGATGGGCAATCAGCCCCAGCATTTT
CASSAQGMGNQPQHF
>15|TRBJ1-4|TRBV20-1|many|TRBD1
TGCAGTTATAGTCCTCGGGACAGGAGGAATGAAAAACTGTTTTTT
CSYSPRDRRNEKLFF
>15|TRBJ2-7|TRBV4-2|.|.
TGTGCCAGCAGCCAGAGAGAGGGCATCACCTACGAGCAGCACTTC
CASSQREGITYEQHF
>14|TRBJ1-4|TRBV10-3|.|TRBD1
TGTGCCATCAGTGGGTCACAGGGGTACGAAAAACTGTTTTTT
CAISGSQGYEKLFF
>14|TRBJ2-7|TRBV4-1|many|.
TGCGCCAGCAGCCAAAGAGGGCTGACCTACGAGCAGTACTTC
CASSQRGLTYEQYF
>15|TRBJ2-1|TRBV29-1|many|.
TGCAGCGTTGAAGACGCTTCTGAGGACTACAATGAGCAGTTCTTC
CSVEDASEDYNEQFF
>21|TRBJ2-1|TRBV7-2|.|TRBD2
TGTGCCAGCAGCTTAGGGCAAGTAGGTGCCAGACTAGCGGTTTCCTACAATGAGCAGTTCTTC
CASSLGQVGARLAVSYNEQFF
>16|TRBJ2-1|TRBV5-1|.|TRBD1
TGCGCCAGCAGCTTGGATCTCGGGACAGTTCACAATGAGCAGTTCTTC
CASSLDLGTVHNEQFF
>15|TRBJ1-5|TRBV12-3/TRBV12-4|few|TRBD1
TGTGCCAGCAGGCGGACAGGGGACTTCGATCAGCCCCAGCATTTT
CASRRTGDFDQPQHF
>14|TRBJ2-3|TRBV5-1|many|.
TGCGCCAGCAGCCTATCAGAGCCCACAGATACGCAGTATTTT
CASSLSEPTDTQYF
>15|TRBJ1-2|TRBV6-1|.|TRBD1
TGTGCCAGCAGTGGAGACAGGGTTTCTAACTATGGCTACACCTTC
CASSGDRVSNYGYTF
>16|TRBJ1-3|TRBV5-1|many|.
TGCGCCAGCAGCTCGGCGGGCTCCCTCTCTGGAAACACCATATATTTT
CASSSAGSLSGNTIYF
>13|TRBJ2-7|TRBV3-1|many|.
TGTGCCAGCAGCGAAGGGAGTGTCTACGAGCAGTACTTC
CASSEGSVYEQYF
>14|TRBJ2-3|TRBV20-1|many|.
TGCAGTGCTAGGCGGGGGCCCTCCACAGATACGCAGTATTTT
CSARRGPSTDTQYF
>14|TRBJ2-3|TRBV5-1|.|.
TGCGCCAGCAGCCCTAGATCGGGCGCAGATACGCAGTATTTT
CASSPRSGADTQYF
>16|TRBJ2-5|TRBV6-1|.|.
TGTGCCAGCAATCGGGGGTTTGATTTCTCGGGAGAGACCCAGTACTTC
CASNRGFDFSGETQYF
>12|TRBJ2-1|TRBV6-2/TRBV6-3|many|.
TGTGCCAGCAGTTACAACATGGGGATCGAGTTCTTC
CASSYNMGIEFF
>14|TRBJ1-2|TRBV7-2|few|.
TGTGCCAGCAGCTTAGTCGGGGACCCTCGTGGCTACACCTTC
CASSLVGDPRGYTF
>15|TRBJ1-6|TRBV20-1|many|TRBD1
TGCAGTGCTAGCGTACGACAGGGAGGGGGTTCACCCCTCCACTTT
CSASVRQGGGSPLHF
>16|TRBJ2-1|TRBV18|.|TRBD1
TGTGCCAGCTCACCATTTCGACAGGGCGCTTACAATGAGCAGTTCTTC
CASSPFRQGAYNEQFF
>13|TRBJ2-3|TRBV20-1|.|TRBD2
TGCAGTGCCCGACTAGCGGGCACATATACGCAGTATTTT
CSARLAGTYTQYF
>13|TRBJ2-3|TRBV12-3/TRBV12-4|many|.
TGTGCCAGCAGTTTGTCGGGGAGGGATACGCAGTATTTT
CASSLSGRDTQYF
>13|TRBJ1-1|TRBV5-1|.|.
TGCGCCAGCAGCCCTGGGATCGGGGCCGAAGCTTTCTTT
CASSPGIGAEAFF
>13|TRBJ1-4|TRBV7-2|few|.
TGTGCCAGCACAAGGGGGGGGTATGAAAAACTGTTTTTT
CASTRGGYEKLFF
>13|TRBJ2-1|TRBV9|many|.
TGTGCCAGCAGCGTTTTATCAGGAAATGAGCAGTTCTTC
CASSVLSGNEQFF
>16|TRBJ2-3|TRBV15|many|.
TGTGCCACCAGCAGAGATTTGGGCCTTAGCACAGATACGCAGTATTTT
CATSRDLGLSTDTQYF
>16|TRBJ2-5|TRBV28|few|TRBD2
TGTGCCAGCAGTTCCGCGGGACTAGCGCCTTGGGGGGCCCAGTACTTC
CASSSAGLAPWGAQYF
>11|TRBJ2-3|TRBV20-1|many|.
TGCAGTGCTTCGGAGGGCCATACGCAGTATTTT
CSASEGHTQYF